Listed below are T cell receptor beta chains from one sample, sequenced in a study of regulatory and conventional T cells in RAG deficiency. TCRdb's copy holds only in-frame clones and misses some; the assay was immunoSEQ multiplex PCR. Of approximately 35,000 clones in the sample, 60% to 85% are singletons; the top ten hold 3% to 4%. The sample was also reused in another study, on regulatory T cells.

The sequencing sample was made of CD4+ effector T cells sorted from blood. The origin of the receptors is a human donor in good health. Both conserved end residues are part of each CDR3. The D gene is left open where the match is weak. Not every row has a clone size; where given, it reads once, few, many or a size class.

clone size: -; V gene: TRBV5-4; D gene: -; J gene: TRBJ1-2; CDR3 protein: CASSPTPVYGYTF; CDR3 DNA: TGTGCCAGCAGCCCCACGCCCGTCTATGGCTACACCTTC
clone size: -; V gene: TRBV7-9; D gene: -; J gene: TRBJ2-3; CDR3 protein: CASSPGTSADTQYF; CDR3 DNA: TGTGCCAGCAGCCCTGGGACGTCTGCAGATACGCAGTATTTT
clone size: -; V gene: TRBV6-6; D gene: TRBD1; J gene: TRBJ2-5; CDR3 protein: CASSLPGQQETQYF; CDR3 DNA: TGTGCCAGCAGCCTTCCGGGACAGCAAGAGACCCAGTACTTC
clone size: -; V gene: TRBV18; D gene: -; J gene: TRBJ1-1; CDR3 protein: CASSPQVEGTEAFF; CDR3 DNA: TGTGCCAGCTCACCACAGGTGGAGGGCACTGAAGCTTTCTTT
clone size: -; V gene: TRBV5-4; D gene: TRBD1; J gene: TRBJ2-2; CDR3 protein: CASSQTGGAGAGELFF; CDR3 DNA: TGTGCCAGCAGCCAAACAGGGGGCGCAGGCGCCGGGGAGCTGTTTTTT
clone size: -; V gene: TRBV6-6; D gene: -; J gene: TRBJ1-2; CDR3 protein: CASSYPQGLGDYGYTF; CDR3 DNA: TGTGCCAGCAGTTACCCACAGGGACTTGGAGACTATGGCTACACCTTC
clone size: -; V gene: TRBV6-5; D gene: TRBD1; J gene: TRBJ2-5; CDR3 protein: CASSGTGGKETQYF; CDR3 DNA: TGTGCCAGCAGTGGGACAGGGGGCAAAGAGACCCAGTACTTC
clone size: -; V gene: TRBV28; D gene: TRBD1; J gene: TRBJ1-4; CDR3 protein: CASSHPTGGGEKLFF; CDR3 DNA: TGTGCCAGCAGTCACCCGACAGGGGGCGGGGAAAAACTGTTTTTT
clone size: -; V gene: TRBV4-2; D gene: TRBD1; J gene: TRBJ2-7; CDR3 protein: CASSQGQGDYEQYF; CDR3 DNA: TGTGCCAGCAGCCAAGGACAGGGAGACTACGAGCAGTACTTC
clone size: few; V gene: TRBV6-5; D gene: TRBD2; J gene: TRBJ2-7; CDR3 protein: CASRTSGGGEQYF; CDR3 DNA: TGTGCCAGCAGAACTAGCGGGGGAGGCGAGCAGTACTTC
clone size: -; V gene: TRBV18; D gene: -; J gene: TRBJ1-3; CDR3 protein: CASSPSRTQRAPNSGNTIYF; CDR3 DNA: TGTGCCAGCTCACCATCACGAACACAGAGGGCCCCCAACTCTGGAAACACCATATATTTT
clone size: once; V gene: TRBV29-1; D gene: TRBD2; J gene: TRBJ2-2; CDR3 protein: CSVGLAPGELFF; CDR3 DNA: TGCAGCGTGGGACTAGCTCCCGGGGAGCTGTTTTTT
clone size: -; V gene: TRBV7-6; D gene: TRBD1; J gene: TRBJ1-2; CDR3 protein: CASSADRGDYGYTF; CDR3 DNA: TGTGCCAGCAGCGCAGACAGGGGGGACTATGGCTACACCTTC
clone size: -; V gene: TRBV7-9; D gene: TRBD1; J gene: TRBJ1-2; CDR3 protein: CASSLDRVGGYTF; CDR3 DNA: TGTGCCAGCAGCCTCGACAGGGTTGGCGGCTACACCTTC
clone size: -; V gene: TRBV19; D gene: -; J gene: TRBJ2-2; CDR3 protein: CASSIRQANTGELFF; CDR3 DNA: TGTGCCAGTAGTATCCGACAGGCGAACACCGGGGAGCTGTTTTTT
clone size: -; V gene: TRBV27; D gene: -; J gene: TRBJ1-5; CDR3 protein: CASNSAYSNQPQHF; CDR3 DNA: TGTGCCAGCAATTCAGCCTATAGCAATCAGCCCCAGCATTTT